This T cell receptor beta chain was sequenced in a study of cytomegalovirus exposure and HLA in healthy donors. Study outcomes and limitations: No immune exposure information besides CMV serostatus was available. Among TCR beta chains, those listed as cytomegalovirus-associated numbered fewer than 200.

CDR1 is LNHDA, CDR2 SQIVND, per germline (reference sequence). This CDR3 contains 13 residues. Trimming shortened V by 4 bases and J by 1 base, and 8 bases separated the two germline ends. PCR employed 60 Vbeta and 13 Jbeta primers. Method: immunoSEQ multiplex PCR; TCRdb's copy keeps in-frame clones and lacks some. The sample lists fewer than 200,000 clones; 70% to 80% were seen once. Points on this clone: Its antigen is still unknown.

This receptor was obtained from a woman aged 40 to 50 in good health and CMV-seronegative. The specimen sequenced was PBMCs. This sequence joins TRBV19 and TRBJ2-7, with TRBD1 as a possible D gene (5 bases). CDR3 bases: TGTGCCAGTAGTAGCACAGGATCCTACGAGCAGTACTTC. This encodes CASSSTGSYEQYF.